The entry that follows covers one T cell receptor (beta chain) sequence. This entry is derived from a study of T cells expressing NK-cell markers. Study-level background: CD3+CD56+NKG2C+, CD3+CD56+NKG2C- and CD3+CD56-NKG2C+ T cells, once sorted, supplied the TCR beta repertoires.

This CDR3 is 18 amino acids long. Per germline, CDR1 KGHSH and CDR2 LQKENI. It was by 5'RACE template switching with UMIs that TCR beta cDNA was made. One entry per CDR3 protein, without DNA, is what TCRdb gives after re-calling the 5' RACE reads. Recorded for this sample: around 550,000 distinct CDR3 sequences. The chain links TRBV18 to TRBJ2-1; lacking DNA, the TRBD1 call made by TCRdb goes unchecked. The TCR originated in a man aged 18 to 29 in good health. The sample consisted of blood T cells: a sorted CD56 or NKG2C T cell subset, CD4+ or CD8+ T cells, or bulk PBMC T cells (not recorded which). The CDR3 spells CASSPPRQGWIWDNEQFF.